This T cell receptor beta chain derives from a study of blood T cell repertoires in COVID-19. Study summary: Researchers got acute and convalescent COVID-19 samples from the United States, Italy and Spain. PBMCs, B-cell-depleted T cells, or T cells provided the cDNA or gDNA that made up the material.

CDR3 length: 15 residues. From germline, CDR1 is LGHDT and CDR2 YNNKEL (reference sequence). V lost 3 bases and J lost 5; bases outside the gene matches: 6. This clone was found a few times. In the source study's methods: The authors estimated nucleated cell counts from reference gene primer amplification. Sequenced by immunoSEQ multiplex PCR; TCRdb stores in-frame clones only, minus some. V and J calls and clone size are those listed in that table; D and trimming were worked out from the DNA. The sample shows 65,000 to 90,000 clones, roughly four fifths of them seen only once. Sample: peripheral blood. The TCR was taken from a man aged 60 to 69 with acute or convalescent COVID-19. The chain uses TRBV3-1 (or the pseudogene TRBV3-2) and TRBJ2-1; 8 nucleotides align to TRBD2. CDR3 nucleotide sequence: TGTGCCAGCAGCCAGCCCGGGACTAGGAACAATGAGCAGTTCTTC. Amino acid sequence: CASSQPGTRNNEQFF.